These T cell receptor beta chains were read from a single sample in a study of Graves' ophthalmopathy and Graves' hyperthyroidism. Via MiXCR, TCRdb re-called the multiplex PCR reads, giving one row per CDR3 protein. The sample yields 170,000 or so distinct CDR3 sequences, around two fifths seen once. The sample was peripheral blood. The receptors derive from a man aged 30 to 45 with Graves' ophthalmopathy. CDR3s include the opening cysteine and the closing phenylalanine or tryptophan. A D gene is named only where the DNA matches it firmly. Where a row states a size, it is once, few, many or the class of an expanded clone; other rows omit it.

>TRBJ1-2|.|TRBD1|TRBV5-1
CASSSTGTGVGYTF
TGCGCCAGCAGCTCTACCGGGACAGGGGTCGGCTACACCTTC
>TRBJ2-7|.|TRBD2|TRBV28
CASSLSGRNTGGYEQYF
TGTGCCAGCAGCCTTAGCGGGAGGAACACCGGGGGCTACGAGCAGTACTTC
>TRBJ2-7|many|TRBD2|TRBV11-2
CASSRRTSGSTVEQYF
TGTGCCAGCAGCCGACGGACTAGCGGGAGTACGGTCGAGCAGTACTTC
>TRBJ1-1|many|TRBD1|TRBV6-4
CASGGPGQGAGGNTEAFF
TGTGCCAGCGGGGGCCCGGGACAGGGGGCAGGGGGGAACACTGAAGCTTTCTTT
>TRBJ1-1|.|TRBD1|TRBV6-1
CASSKGTGHTEAFF
TGTGCCAGCAGTAAAGGGACAGGGCATACTGAAGCTTTCTTT
>TRBJ2-2|.|.|TRBV12-3/TRBV12-4
CASSGAPGELFF
TGTGCCAGTTCAGGGGCTCCCGGGGAGCTGTTTTTT
>TRBJ1-3|once|.|TRBV7-6
CASSLVDGGGNTIYF
TGTGCCAGCAGCTTGGTGGACGGCGGGGGAAACACCATATATTTT
>TRBJ1-1|.|.|TRBV20-1
CSARDIQGELNTEAFF
TGCAGTGCTAGAGATATACAGGGAGAACTCAACACTGAAGCTTTCTTT
>TRBJ1-2|few|TRBD1|TRBV28
CASSFWGQANYGYTF
TGTGCCAGCAGTTTCTGGGGACAGGCAAACTATGGCTACACCTTC
>TRBJ2-7|few|.|TRBV11-3
CASSLDGPRYEQYF
TGTGCCAGCAGCTTAGATGGCCCGCGCTACGAGCAGTACTTC
>TRBJ2-7|.|.|TRBV6-2/TRBV6-3
CASSAYGGKNYEQYF
TGTGCCAGCAGTGCCTATGGGGGGAAGAACTACGAGCAGTACTTC
>TRBJ2-5|many|.|TRBV6-2/TRBV6-3
CASSSQVPGETQYF
TGTGCCAGCAGTTCACAAGTTCCGGGAGAGACCCAGTACTTC
>TRBJ1-1|.|TRBD1|TRBV28
CASEQGLDTEAFF
TGTGCCAGCGAACAGGGGTTGGACACTGAAGCTTTCTTT
>TRBJ2-5|.|TRBD2|TRBV12-3/TRBV12-4
CASSYSRTSGRQETQYF
TGTGCCAGCAGTTACTCGCGTACTAGCGGACGCCAAGAGACCCAGTACTTC
>TRBJ1-3|many|.|TRBV6-5
CASSYSGPSGNTIYF
TGTGCCAGCAGTTACTCGGGACCCTCTGGAAACACCATATATTTT
>TRBJ2-4|many|.|TRBV27
CASSLNLRGAGAKNIQYF
TGTGCCAGCAGTCTAAACCTTCGCGGGGCGGGGGCCAAAAACATTCAGTACTTC
>TRBJ2-1|.|.|TRBV11-2
CASSLGGTYNEQFF
TGTGCCAGCAGCTTAGGCGGGACCTACAATGAGCAGTTCTTC
>TRBJ2-7|many|TRBD1|TRBV28
CASRGQGAHEQYF
TGTGCCAGCAGGGGACAGGGGGCCCACGAGCAGTACTTC
>TRBJ2-5|few|.|TRBV6-5
CASSYGGFETQYF
TGTGCCAGCAGTTACGGGGGGTTTGAGACCCAGTACTTC
>TRBJ2-7|many|.|TRBV28
CASSPRSGTKSSYEQYF
TGTGCCAGCAGCCCCCGGTCAGGGACAAAAAGCTCCTACGAGCAGTACTTC
>TRBJ2-7|many|TRBD2|TRBV11-2
CASSPRGLAGGGHEQYF
TGTGCCAGCAGCCCTAGGGGGCTAGCGGGAGGAGGCCACGAGCAGTACTTC
>TRBJ1-5|many|.|TRBV27
CASSLSWGAGQPQHF
TGTGCCAGCAGTTTATCGTGGGGCGCGGGTCAGCCCCAGCATTTT
>TRBJ2-5|.|.|TRBV7-2
CASRRMGEGETQYF
TGTGCCAGCAGAAGAATGGGGGAAGGGGAGACCCAGTACTTC
>TRBJ1-2|few|.|TRBV5-1
CASSLTDYGYTF
TGCGCCAGCAGCTTGACAGACTATGGCTACACCTTC
>TRBJ1-5|.|.|TRBV6-5
CASSYRWGAYQPQHF
TGTGCCAGCAGTTACCGGTGGGGGGCTTATCAGCCCCAGCATTTT
>TRBJ1-1|few|.|TRBV28
CASRGLRGRVTEAFF
TGTGCCAGCAGGGGACTGCGGGGAAGAGTCACTGAAGCTTTCTTT
>TRBJ2-5|many|.|TRBV11-3
CASSPMGRETQYF
TGTGCCAGCAGCCCCATGGGGCGAGAGACCCAGTACTTC
>TRBJ2-2|many|.|TRBV30
CAWSGLYTTNTGELFF
TGTGCCTGGAGTGGTCTCTATACAACGAACACCGGGGAGCTGTTTTTT
>TRBJ1-5|.|.|TRBV6-2/TRBV6-3
CASSYVSFNQPQHF
TGTGCCAGCAGTTATGTCAGTTTTAATCAGCCCCAGCATTTT
>TRBJ2-7|.|.|TRBV6-5
CASSYSHGGTYEQYF
TGTGCCAGCAGTTACTCCCATGGGGGGACTTACGAGCAGTACTTC
>TRBJ2-7|.|.|TRBV29-1
CSVEGTTTYEQYF
TGCAGCGTTGAAGGGACTACCACTTACGAGCAGTACTTC
>TRBJ1-1|many|.|TRBV7-2
CASSYPTGNTEAFF
TGTGCCAGCAGCTATCCGACAGGGAACACTGAAGCTTTCTTT
>TRBJ2-5|.|TRBD2|TRBV20-1
CSARDRLAGPETQYF
TGCAGTGCTAGAGATCGCCTAGCGGGACCAGAGACCCAGTACTTC
>TRBJ2-5|many|TRBD2|TRBV6-5
CASTLGEGLGTQYF
TGTGCCAGCACCCTCGGGGAGGGCTTGGGGACCCAGTACTTC
>TRBJ2-7|.|TRBD1|TRBV6-4
CASSDREYEQYF
TGTGCCAGCAGCGACAGGGAATACGAGCAGTACTTC
>TRBJ1-1|once|TRBD1|TRBV2
CASSIDRDIDTEAFF
TGTGCCAGCAGTATAGACAGGGATATTGACACTGAAGCTTTCTTT
>TRBJ2-7|.|TRBD1|TRBV6-2/TRBV6-3
CATLSGTGGYEQYF
TGTGCCACCCTCTCCGGGACAGGGGGCTACGAGCAGTACTTC
>TRBJ2-7|.|TRBD1|TRBV7-7
CASSSQTGAEQYF
TGTGCTAGCAGCTCGCAGACAGGGGCCGAGCAGTACTTC
>TRBJ2-5|many|.|TRBV6-1
CASSEGHPGTQYF
TGTGCCAGCAGTGAGGGACACCCGGGGACCCAGTACTTC
>TRBJ1-2|many|.|TRBV12-3/TRBV12-4
CASSLSGASYGYTF
TGTGCCAGCAGTTTATCCGGGGCAAGCTATGGCTACACCTTC
>TRBJ2-7|many|.|TRBV9
CASSPGISYEQYF
TGTGCCAGCAGCCCCGGGATCTCCTACGAGCAGTACTTC
>TRBJ2-5|many|TRBD1|TRBV7-6
CASSLTGDREETQYF
TGTGCCAGCAGCTTAACTGGGGACAGGGAAGAGACCCAGTACTTC
>TRBJ1-2|many|TRBD1|TRBV4-2
CASSQEDRGLVYGYTF
TGTGCCAGCAGCCAAGAGGACAGGGGGCTGGTCTATGGCTACACCTTC
>TRBJ1-1|.|.|TRBV7-2
CASKARGNTEAFF
TGTGCCAGCAAAGCCAGGGGGAACACTGAAGCTTTCTTT
>TRBJ2-7|many|.|TRBV29-1
CSVELGGAGSYEQYF
TGCAGCGTTGAATTGGGGGGGGCAGGCTCCTACGAGCAGTACTTC
>TRBJ1-2|.|.|TRBV29-1
CSVEDHGYTF
TGCAGCGTTGAAGACCATGGCTACACCTTC
>TRBJ2-7|.|TRBD2|TRBV28
CASSPKRTSRAYEQYF
TGTGCCAGCAGTCCCAAACGGACTAGCCGAGCCTACGAGCAGTACTTC
>TRBJ2-5|many|TRBD1|TRBV27
CASSLYGTGWQETQYF
TGTGCCAGCAGTTTATACGGGACAGGGTGGCAAGAGACCCAGTACTTC
>TRBJ2-3|.|TRBD2|TRBV6-4
CASSLAGGITDTQYF
TGTGCCAGCAGTCTAGCGGGAGGGATCACAGATACGCAGTATTTT
>TRBJ1-1|.|.|TRBV6-5
CASSYWRGAMNTEAFF
TGTGCCAGCAGTTACTGGAGAGGGGCGATGAACACTGAAGCTTTCTTT
>TRBJ1-2|.|.|TRBV30
CAWSVQGNGYTF
TGTGCCTGGAGTGTACAGGGAAACGGCTACACCTTC
>TRBJ1-6|many|.|TRBV6-6
CASSPGSAGAWANSPLHF
TGTGCCAGCAGCCCAGGGTCTGCGGGGGCCTGGGCTAATTCACCCCTCCACTTT
>TRBJ1-1|.|TRBD1|TRBV6-2/TRBV6-3
CASRPPAGTGAQINTEAFF
TGTGCCAGCAGGCCCCCAGCCGGGACAGGGGCCCAGATTAACACTGAAGCTTTCTTT